These 9 T cell receptor beta chains were sequenced from one sample in a study of T cells in Graves' hyperthyroidism and ophthalmopathy. The CDR3 regions of TCR beta were amplified from RNA transcripts. A first-round RT-PCR of the TCR CDR3 used the HTBI primer set. TCRdb processed the multiplex PCR reads anew with MiXCR; each CDR3 protein has one entry. Among about 290,000 distinct CDR3 sequences, about 17% were seen once, and the ten largest hold roughly 53%. The material sequenced was blood. The receptors were sampled from a woman between 55 and 75 years old with Graves' ophthalmopathy.

This clonotype was recorded at least ten times. V usage is TRBV7-9 and J usage is TRBJ1-2, with 7 bases fitting TRBD1. The CDR3 loop spans 12 amino acids. Germline values: CDR1 SEHNR, CDR2 FQNEAQ (reference sequence). Trimming took 5 bases from V and 4 from J; bases not matched to a gene: 1. For the CDR3, the DNA is TGTGCCAGCAGCGGGACAGCCTATGGCTACACCTTC. Translated, it gives CASSGTAYGYTF.

In this sample, this clonotype turned up a few times. This chain links TRBV6-5 with TRBJ1-3, with D uncertain. The germline gives CDR1 MNHEY, CDR2 SVGAGI. V was pared by 0 bases and J by 0 bases, with 6 bases between. CDR3 length: 15 residues. CDR3: CASSYSIYSGNTIYF. The CDR3 DNA follows: TGTGCCAGCAGTTACTCGATCTACTCTGGAAACACCATATATTTT.

This clonotype was recorded at least ten times. V and J are TRBV5-1 and TRBJ1-1; no clear D. Trimming shortened V by 4 bases and J by 7 bases, and 14 bases separated the two germline ends. The CDR3 totals 13 residues. Germline values: CDR1 SGHRS, CDR2 YFSETQ. The CDR3: CASSRGPGFEAFF. In DNA form, the CDR3 reads TGCGCCAGCAGCCGCGGACCGGGGTTTGAAGCTTTCTTT.

Points on this clonotype: This may arise from a read error, as a much more abundant clone is one base away. The rearrangement links TRBV5-1 to TRBJ1-2, with D perhaps matching TRBD1 (6 bases). CDR1 is SGHRS and CDR2 is YFSETQ in the germline V gene. The CDR3 is made up of 15 amino acids. For the CDR3, the DNA is TGCACCAGCAGCTGGGGTGACGGGGGGCGCTATGGCTACACCTTC. Its protein product is CTSSWGDGGRYGYTF.

Many counts were recorded for this clonotype. The rearrangement links TRBV20-1 to TRBJ2-7; D possibly matches TRBD1 or TRBD2 (5 bases each). Germline CDR1 and CDR2: DFQATT and SNEGSKA (reference sequence). This CDR3 is 12 amino acids long. Trimming left V 6 bases short and J 2 bases short, with 11 bases between. CDR3 residues: CSAWDPPYEQYF. The CDR3 bases are TGCAGTGCGTGGGACCCACCCTACGAGCAGTACTTC.

This clonotype was seen at least ten times. The chain is built from TRBV18 and TRBJ2-1; 7 bases are a match to TRBD2. Germline lookup yields CDR1 KGHSH and CDR2 LQKENI. The CDR3 is 15 residues long. V dropped 10 bases and J dropped 4; count of bases not matched to a gene: 13. This CDR3 reads CATTGGAGVYNEQFF. The CDR3 DNA is TGTGCCACCACCGGAGGGGCGGGAGTATACAATGAGCAGTTCTTC.

This clonotype was seen more than once but under ten times. V gene TRBV29-1 combines with J gene TRBJ2-7; maybe TRBD2 (6 bases). Germline-derived CDR1 and CDR2 are SQVTM and ANQGSEA. This CDR3 is built from 12 residues. V lost 4 bases, J lost 7 bases, and 14 bases lay in between. The CDR3 DNA sequence: TGCAGCGTTGCGGGGGTTGGATGGGAGCAGTACTTC. Translated: CSVAGVGWEQYF.

This clonotype appeared many times. The genes are TRBV7-2 and TRBJ2-4; no reliable D call. The CDR3 is 17 amino acids. V lost 6 bases and J 0 bases, leaving 18 bases between the germline ends. Germline V CDR1 and CDR2: SGHTA, FQGNSA. The CDR3 is CASSPGVNLIAKNIQYF. Written as DNA, the CDR3 is TGTGCCAGCAGTCCCGGTGTCAATCTCATAGCCAAAAACATTCAGTACTTC.

This clonotype occurred many times. The V call is TRBV28, the J call TRBJ1-2, with TRBD1 matching over 10 bases. The CDR3 spans 17 residues. Germline V gives CDR1 MDHEN, CDR2 SYDVKM. V shed 6 bases, J shed 4 bases, and the junction held 14 bases outside the gene matches. DNA for the CDR3: TGTGCCAGCAGCTCCCCGACAGGGGGCGGCAGTGTCTATGGCTACACCTTC. This translates into CASSSPTGGGSVYGYTF.